What follows describes a single TCR beta chain. Its target is not known. The protocol was immunoSEQ multiplex PCR, while the TCRdb copy is restricted to in-frame clones and leaves out a portion. The profile shows about 99,000 clones, about 85% of them singletons. These data are taken from a study of T cell responses to AZD1222 COVID-19 vaccine. Findings of the study overall: Scientists sampled the repertoires only once the peak T cell response had passed. Mostly white British, mostly female donors; authors suggested clonal diversity may be underestimated. Increased Spike-specific TCR breadth and depth were observed after two AZD1222 doses.

The ends were cut back, 0 bases at V and 8 bases at J, with 31 bases in the middle. This CDR3 region has 21 residues. CDR1 is PRHDT, CDR2 FYEKMQ, per germline (reference sequence). The TCR originated in an adult in good health. This chain connects TRBV13 to TRBJ1-4, with D tentatively TRBD1 (5 bases). Source: peripheral blood, taken on day 0 of AZD1222 vaccination. The CDR3 bases are TGTGCCAGCAGCTTAGGAGCCCTTTATCGGCAGGACGGGGGTTCATACGAAAAACTGTTTTTT. As protein: CASSLGALYRQDGGSYEKLFF. The full variable domain, its missing parts supplied by reference TRBV13 and TRBJ1-4, is AAGVIQSPRHLIKEKRETATLKCYPIPRHDTVYWYQQGPGQDPQFLISFYEKMQSDKGSIPDRFSAQQFSDYHSELNMSSLELGDSALYFCASSLGALYRQDGGSYEKLFFGSGTQLSVL.